The clone carrying this TCR beta chain was seen once. An end of the junction differs from the germline gene, which may be a read error. This sample is drawn from a study of regulatory T cells in long-lasting Graves disease. Time point noted: newly diagnosed GD, antithyroid drugs for less than 3 months. PBMC-extracted RNA yielded the TCR library. The diagnosis of Graves' disease used American Thyroid Association guidelines. As collected, the peripheral blood samples measured 7.5 to 10 milliliters each and went into EDTA tubes. There are 15 residues in the CDR3. CDR1 and CDR2 (germline): SGHRS, YFSETQ. Through Arm-PCR of CDR3 regions and iRepertoire HTBI primers, TCR beta libraries were built. TCRdb analysed the multiplex PCR reads with MiXCR anew, one entry per CDR3 protein. The sample contains 350,000 to 550,000 distinct CDR3 sequences, 14% of which appear only once. The same data also contributed to another study, on T cells in Graves' hyperthyroidism and ophthalmopathy.

The specimen comprised peripheral blood mononuclear cells (PBMCs), sampled at new diagnosis, from a patient treated with antithyroid drugs. The clonotype comes from a woman between 50 and 59 years old with Graves disease. This chain connects TRBV5-1 to TRBJ1-2; D is possibly TRBD1 (6 bases). CDR3 amino acids: CASSLEQGGWYDYTF. DNA for the CDR3: TGCGCCAGCAGCTTGGAACAGGGAGGTTGGTATGACTACACCTTC.